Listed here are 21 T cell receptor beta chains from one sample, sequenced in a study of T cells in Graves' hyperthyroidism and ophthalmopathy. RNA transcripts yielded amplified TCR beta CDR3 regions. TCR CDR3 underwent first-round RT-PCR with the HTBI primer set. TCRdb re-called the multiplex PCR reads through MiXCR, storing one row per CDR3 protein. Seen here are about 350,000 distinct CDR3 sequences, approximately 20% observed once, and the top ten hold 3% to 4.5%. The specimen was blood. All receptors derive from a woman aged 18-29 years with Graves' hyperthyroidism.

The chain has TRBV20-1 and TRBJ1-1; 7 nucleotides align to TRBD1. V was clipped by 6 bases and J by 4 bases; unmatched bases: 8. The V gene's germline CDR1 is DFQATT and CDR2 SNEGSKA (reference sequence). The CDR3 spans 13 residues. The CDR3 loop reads CSARTGGSTEAFF. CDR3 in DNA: TGCAGTGCCAGGACAGGAGGTAGCACTGAAGCTTTCTTT.

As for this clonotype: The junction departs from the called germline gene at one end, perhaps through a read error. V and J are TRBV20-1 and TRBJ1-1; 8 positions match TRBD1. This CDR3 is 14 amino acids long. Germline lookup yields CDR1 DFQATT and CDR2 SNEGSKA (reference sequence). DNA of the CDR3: TGCAGTACTAACACAGGGGGAGGGTACACTGATGCTTTCTTT. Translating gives CSTNTGGGYTDAFF.

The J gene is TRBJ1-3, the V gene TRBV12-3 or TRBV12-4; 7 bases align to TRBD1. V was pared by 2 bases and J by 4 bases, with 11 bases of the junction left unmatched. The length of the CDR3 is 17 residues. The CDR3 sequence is CASSLKASGGSGNTIYF. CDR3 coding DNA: TGTGCCAGCAGTTTAAAAGCGTCAGGGGGATCGGGAAACACCATATATTTT.

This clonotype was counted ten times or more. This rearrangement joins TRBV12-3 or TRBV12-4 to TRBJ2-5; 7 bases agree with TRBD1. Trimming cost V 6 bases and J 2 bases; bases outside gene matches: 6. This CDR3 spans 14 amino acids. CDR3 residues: CASSLTGWQETQYF. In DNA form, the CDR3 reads TGTGCCAGCAGCTTGACAGGGTGGCAAGAGACCCAGTACTTC.

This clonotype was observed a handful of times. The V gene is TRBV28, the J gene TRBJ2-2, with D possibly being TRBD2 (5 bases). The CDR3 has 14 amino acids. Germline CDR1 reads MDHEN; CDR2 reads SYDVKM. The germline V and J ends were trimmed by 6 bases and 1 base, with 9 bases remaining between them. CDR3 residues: CASRPSGNTGELFF. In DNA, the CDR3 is TGTGCCAGCAGACCAAGCGGGAACACCGGGGAGCTGTTTTTT. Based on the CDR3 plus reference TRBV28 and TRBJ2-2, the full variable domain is DVKVTQSSRYLVKRTGEKVFLECVQDMDHENMFWYRQDPGLGLRLIYFSYDVKMKEKGDIPEGYSVSREKKERFSLILESASTNQTSMYLCASRPSGNTGELFFGEGSRLTVL.

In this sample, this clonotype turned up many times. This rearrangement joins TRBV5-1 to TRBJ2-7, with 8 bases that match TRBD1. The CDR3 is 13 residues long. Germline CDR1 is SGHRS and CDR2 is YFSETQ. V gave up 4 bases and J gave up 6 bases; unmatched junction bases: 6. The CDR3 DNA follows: TGCGCCAGCAGCCTCGGACAGGGCTTCGAGCAGTACTTC. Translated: CASSLGQGFEQYF.

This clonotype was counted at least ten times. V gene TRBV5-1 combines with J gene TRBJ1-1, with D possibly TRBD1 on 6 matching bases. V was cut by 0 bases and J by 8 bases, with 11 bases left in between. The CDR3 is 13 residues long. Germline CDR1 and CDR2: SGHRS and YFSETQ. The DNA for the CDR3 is TGCGCCAGCAGCTTGGGGGACACGGGGGAAGCTTTCTTT. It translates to CASSLGDTGEAFF.

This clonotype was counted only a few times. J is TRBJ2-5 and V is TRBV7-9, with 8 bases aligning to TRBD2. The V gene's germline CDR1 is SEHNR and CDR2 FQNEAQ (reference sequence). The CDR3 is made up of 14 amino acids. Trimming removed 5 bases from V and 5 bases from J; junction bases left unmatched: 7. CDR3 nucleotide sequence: TGTGCCAGCAGCCCCCGGGAGGGTTGGGAGACCCAGTACTTC. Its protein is CASSPREGWETQYF.

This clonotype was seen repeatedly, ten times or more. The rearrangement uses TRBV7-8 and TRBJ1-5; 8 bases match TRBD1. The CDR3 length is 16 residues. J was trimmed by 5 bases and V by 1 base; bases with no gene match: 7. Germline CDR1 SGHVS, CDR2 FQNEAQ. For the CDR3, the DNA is TGTGCCAGCAGCTTAGACGCGGACAGGGTATATCAGCCCCAGCATTTT. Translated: CASSLDADRVYQPQHF. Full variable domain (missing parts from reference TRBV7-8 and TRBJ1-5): GAGVSQSPRYKVAKRGQDVALRCDPISGHVSLFWYQQALGQGPEFLTYFQNEAQLDKSGLPSDRFFAERPEGSVSTLKIQRTQQEDSAVYLCASSLDADRVYQPQHFGDGTRLSIL.

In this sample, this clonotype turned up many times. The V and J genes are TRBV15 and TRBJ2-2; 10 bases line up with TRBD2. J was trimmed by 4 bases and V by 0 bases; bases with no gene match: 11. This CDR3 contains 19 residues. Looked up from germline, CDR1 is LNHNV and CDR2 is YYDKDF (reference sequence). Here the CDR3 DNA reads TGTGCCACCAGCAGAGATTCCTTTACAGCGGGGGGGGGCACCGGGGAGCTGTTTTTT. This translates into CATSRDSFTAGGGTGELFF.

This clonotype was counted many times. As DNA, the CDR3 is TGTGCCAGCAGTTTACTGAATCAGCCCCAGCATTTT. Translating gives CASSLLNQPQHF. The rearrangement uses TRBV12-3 or TRBV12-4 and TRBJ1-5; no clear D. This CDR3 region has 12 residues. V lost 2 bases, J lost 4 bases, and 3 bases lay in between.

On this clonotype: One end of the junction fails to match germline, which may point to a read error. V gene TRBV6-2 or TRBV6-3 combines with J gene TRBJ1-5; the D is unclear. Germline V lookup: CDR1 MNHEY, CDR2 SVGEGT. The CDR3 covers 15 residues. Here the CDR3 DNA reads TGTGCCACCAGTGATTTTTTTAACGGGAATCAGCCCCAGCATTTT. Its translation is CATSDFFNGNQPQHF.

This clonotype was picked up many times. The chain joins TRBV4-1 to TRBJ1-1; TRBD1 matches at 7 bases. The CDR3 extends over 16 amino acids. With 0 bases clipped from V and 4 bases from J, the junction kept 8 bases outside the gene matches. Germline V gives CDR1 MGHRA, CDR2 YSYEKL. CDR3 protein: CASSQDDIRGSTEAFF. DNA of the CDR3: TGCGCCAGCAGCCAAGATGATATCAGGGGGAGCACTGAAGCTTTCTTT.

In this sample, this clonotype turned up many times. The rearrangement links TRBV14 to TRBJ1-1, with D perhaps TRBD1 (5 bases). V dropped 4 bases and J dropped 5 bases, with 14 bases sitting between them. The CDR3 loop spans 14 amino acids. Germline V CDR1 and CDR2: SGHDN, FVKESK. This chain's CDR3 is CASSLGAWTTEAFF. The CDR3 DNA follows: TGTGCCAGCAGCCTTGGGGCATGGACTACTGAAGCTTTCTTT.

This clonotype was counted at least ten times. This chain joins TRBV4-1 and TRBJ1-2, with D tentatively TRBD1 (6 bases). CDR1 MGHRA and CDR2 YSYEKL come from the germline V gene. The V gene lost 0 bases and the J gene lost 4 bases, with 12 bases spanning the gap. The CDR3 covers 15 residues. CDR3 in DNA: TGCGCCAGCAGCCAAGAGGTGGGGGCCGGCTATGGCTACACCTTC. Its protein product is CASSQEVGAGYGYTF.

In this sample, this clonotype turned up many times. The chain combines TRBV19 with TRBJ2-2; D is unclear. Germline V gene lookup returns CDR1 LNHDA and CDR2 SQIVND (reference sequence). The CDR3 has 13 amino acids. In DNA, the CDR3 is TGTGCGGCCTATAGGGCGAACACCGGGGAGCTGTTTTTT. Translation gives CAAYRANTGELFF. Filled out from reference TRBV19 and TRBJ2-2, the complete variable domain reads DGGITQSPKYLFRKEGQNVTLSCEQNLNHDAMYWYRQDPGQGLRLIYYSQIVNDFQKGDIAEGYSVSREKKESFPLTVTSAQKNPTAFYLCAAYRANTGELFFGEGSRLTVL.

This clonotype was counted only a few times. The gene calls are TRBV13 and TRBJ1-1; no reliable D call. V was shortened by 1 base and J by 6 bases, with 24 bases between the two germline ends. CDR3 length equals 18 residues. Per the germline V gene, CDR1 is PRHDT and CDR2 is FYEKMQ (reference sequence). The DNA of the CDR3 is TGTGCCAGCAGCTTAGTCGGGCTCGGGCGTTCCACTCGCCCTGAAGCTTTCTTT. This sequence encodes CASSLVGLGRSTRPEAFF. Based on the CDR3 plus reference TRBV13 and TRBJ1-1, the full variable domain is AAGVIQSPRHLIKEKRETATLKCYPIPRHDTVYWYQQGPGQDPQFLISFYEKMQSDKGSIPDRFSAQQFSDYHSELNMSSLELGDSALYFCASSLVGLGRSTRPEAFFGQGTRLTVV.

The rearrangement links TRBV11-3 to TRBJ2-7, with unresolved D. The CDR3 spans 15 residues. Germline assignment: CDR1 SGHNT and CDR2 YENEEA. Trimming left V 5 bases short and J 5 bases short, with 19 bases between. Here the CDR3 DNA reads TGTGCCAGCAGCCCCAAACGCGGAGCTCGGGACGAGCAGTACTTC. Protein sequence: CASSPKRGARDEQYF.

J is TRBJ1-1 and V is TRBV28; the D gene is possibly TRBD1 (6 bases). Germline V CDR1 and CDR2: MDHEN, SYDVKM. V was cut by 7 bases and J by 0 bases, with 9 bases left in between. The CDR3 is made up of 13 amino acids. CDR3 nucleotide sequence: TGTGCCAGCATCAGGACAGTGAACACTGAAGCTTTCTTT. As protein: CASIRTVNTEAFF.

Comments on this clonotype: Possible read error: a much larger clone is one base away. In DNA form, the CDR3 reads TGTGCCAGCGGCCAACTAACTGAAGCTTTCTTT. Its protein product is CASGQLTEAFF. This sequence joins TRBV3-1 and TRBJ1-1; D gene unclear. Germline-derived CDR1 and CDR2 are LGHDT and YNNKEL (reference sequence). The CDR3 is 11 amino acids. Using reference TRBV3-1 and TRBJ1-1 for the parts outside the CDR3, the full variable domain is DTAVSQTPKYLVTQMGNDKSIKCEQNLGHDTMYWYKQDSKKFLKIMFSYNNKELIINETVPNRFSPKSPDKAHLNLHINSLELGDSAVYFCASGQLTEAFFGQGTRLTVV.

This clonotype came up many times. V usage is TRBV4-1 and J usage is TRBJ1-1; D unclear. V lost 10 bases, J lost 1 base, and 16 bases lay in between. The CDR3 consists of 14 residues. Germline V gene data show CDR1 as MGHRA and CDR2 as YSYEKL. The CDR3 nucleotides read TGCGCCACCACCCCCGGGCAGGCGAACACTGAAGCTTTCTTT. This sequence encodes CATTPGQANTEAFF.